A single sample gave rise to the 7 T cell receptor beta chains below, sequenced in a study of beta chain features in type 1 diabetes. Study-wide results and limits: Significant though moderate, a shortening of TCRB CDR3s appeared in all four CD4+ subsets of Type 1 diabetes patients.

Since all of the isolated RNA was reverse transcribed, expressed TCRB transcripts were what got sequenced. Sequencing used immunoSEQ multiplex PCR; TCRdb keeps in-frame clones, though not all of them. The repertoire holds more than 100,000 clones, with roughly 10% as singletons. These receptors are not linked to any known antigen. The sample was central memory CD4+ T cells from blood. These receptors were collected from a man aged 25-45 years with type 1 diabetes.

This clone came up a few times. This chain uses TRBV5-4 with TRBJ2-1; 11 bases line up with TRBD2. CDR3 length: 15 residues. Per germline, CDR1 SGHNT and CDR2 YYREEE (reference sequence). V was clipped by 5 bases and J by 2 bases; unmatched bases: 3. The CDR3 sequence is CASSHSGGAYNEQFF. CDR3 DNA: TGTGCCAGCAGTCATAGCGGGGGGGCCTACAATGAGCAGTTCTTC.

The V call is TRBV7-9, the J call TRBJ2-5, with a possible D match to TRBD2 (7 bases). V gave up 5 bases and J gave up 2 bases, with 21 bases separating them. CDR1 and CDR2 from the germline V gene are SEHNR and FQNEAQ (reference sequence). This CDR3 comprises 17 residues. The CDR3 DNA reads TGTGCCAGCAGCCCCCCTCGTGGGCGGGGGCTACAAGAGACCCAGTACTTC. Encoded protein: CASSPPRGRGLQETQYF.

This clone was seen a handful of times. The gene calls are TRBV28 and TRBJ1-2, with D perhaps matching TRBD1 (6 bases). In germline, CDR1 is MDHEN, CDR2 SYDVKM. V gave up 4 bases and J gave up 12 bases, with 18 bases separating them. The CDR3 extends over 13 amino acids. CDR3: CASSSDSRRGNTF. Here the CDR3 DNA reads TGTGCCAGCAGTTCGGACAGTCGACGGGGAAACACCTTC.

The rearrangement joins TRBV10-3 to TRBJ1-4, with D perhaps TRBD1 (6 bases). V was pared by 3 bases and J by 10 bases, with 18 bases between. The CDR3 is made up of 15 amino acids. Germline CDR1 reads ENHRY; CDR2 reads SYGVKD. CDR3 sequence (DNA): TGTGCCATCAGTGAAGTTGGGGGGGCTGGGGGAAAACTGTTTTTT. It codes for CAISEVGGAGGKLFF.

The V gene is TRBV28, the J gene TRBJ2-3, with D perhaps matching TRBD1 (7 bases). V shed 5 bases and J shed 8 bases, with 20 bases lying between them. CDR1 and CDR2 (germline): MDHEN, SYDVKM. This CDR3 has 15 amino acids. Written as DNA, the CDR3 is TGTGCCAGCAGTCCTCAGGGGGTATGGGGGGCTACGCAGTATTTT. This codes for CASSPQGVWGATQYF. The variable domain in full, with the rest retrieved from reference TRBV28 and TRBJ2-3, is DVKVTQSSRYLVKRTGEKVFLECVQDMDHENMFWYRQDPGLGLRLIYFSYDVKMKEKGDIPEGYSVSREKKERFSLILESASTNQTSMYLCASSPQGVWGATQYFGPGTRLTVL.

J is TRBJ1-2 and V is TRBV5-1; 8 bases fit TRBD1. The CDR3 contains 15 residues. V gave up 4 bases and J gave up 4 bases; unmatched junction bases: 9. The germline CDR1 and CDR2 sequences are SGHRS and YFSETQ. The CDR3 is CASSVLTGGTYGYTF. The CDR3 DNA reads as TGCGCCAGCAGCGTCCTTACAGGGGGAACCTATGGCTACACCTTC.

The sample holds a few counts of this clone. V usage is TRBV28 and J usage is TRBJ2-5; tentative D call: TRBD2 (5 bases). The germline V and J ends were trimmed by 5 bases and 1 base, with 11 bases remaining between them. The CDR3 contains 14 residues. Germline lookup yields CDR1 MDHEN and CDR2 SYDVKM. Here the CDR3 reads CASSPPGLQETQYF. The CDR3 bases are TGTGCCAGCAGTCCTCCCGGACTCCAAGAGACCCAGTACTTC.